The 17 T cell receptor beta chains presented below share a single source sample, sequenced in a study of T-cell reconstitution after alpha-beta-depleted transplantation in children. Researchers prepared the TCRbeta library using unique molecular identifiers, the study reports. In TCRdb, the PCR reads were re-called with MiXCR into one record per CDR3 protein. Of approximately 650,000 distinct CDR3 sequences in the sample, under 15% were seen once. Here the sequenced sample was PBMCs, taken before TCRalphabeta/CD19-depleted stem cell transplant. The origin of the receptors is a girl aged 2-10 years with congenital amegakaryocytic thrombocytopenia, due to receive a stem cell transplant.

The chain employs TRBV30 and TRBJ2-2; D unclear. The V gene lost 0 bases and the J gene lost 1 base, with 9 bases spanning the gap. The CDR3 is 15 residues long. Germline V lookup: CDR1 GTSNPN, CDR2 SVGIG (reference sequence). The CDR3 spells CAWSVNWGNTGELFF. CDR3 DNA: TGTGCCTGGAGTGTTAATTGGGGGAACACCGGGGAGCTGTTTTTT.

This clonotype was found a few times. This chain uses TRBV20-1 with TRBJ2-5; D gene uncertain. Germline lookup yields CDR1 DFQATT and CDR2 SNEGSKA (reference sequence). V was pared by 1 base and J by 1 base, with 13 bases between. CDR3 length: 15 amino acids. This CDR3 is CSARGLEDFQETQYF. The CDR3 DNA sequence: TGCAGTGCTAGAGGTCTAGAAGACTTCCAAGAGACCCAGTACTTC.

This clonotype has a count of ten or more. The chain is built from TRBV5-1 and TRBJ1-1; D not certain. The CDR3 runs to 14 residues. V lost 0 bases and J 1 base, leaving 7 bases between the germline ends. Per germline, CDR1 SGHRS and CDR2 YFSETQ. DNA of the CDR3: TGCGCCAGCAGCTTGGCGGTATCGAACACTGAAGCTTTCTTT. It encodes CASSLAVSNTEAFF.

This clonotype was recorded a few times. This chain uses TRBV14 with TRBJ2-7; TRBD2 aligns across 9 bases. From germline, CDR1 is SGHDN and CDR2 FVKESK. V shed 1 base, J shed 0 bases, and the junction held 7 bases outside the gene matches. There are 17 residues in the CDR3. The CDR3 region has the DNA TGTGCCAGCAGCCAAGTTGTGAGCGGGAGGAGCTCCTACGAGCAGTACTTC. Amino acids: CASSQVVSGRSSYEQYF.

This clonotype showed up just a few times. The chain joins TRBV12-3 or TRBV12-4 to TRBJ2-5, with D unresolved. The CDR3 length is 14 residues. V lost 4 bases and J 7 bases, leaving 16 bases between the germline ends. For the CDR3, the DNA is TGTGCCAGCAGTTCCGGGCCCACCCGTGGGACCCAGTACTTC. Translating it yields CASSSGPTRGTQYF.

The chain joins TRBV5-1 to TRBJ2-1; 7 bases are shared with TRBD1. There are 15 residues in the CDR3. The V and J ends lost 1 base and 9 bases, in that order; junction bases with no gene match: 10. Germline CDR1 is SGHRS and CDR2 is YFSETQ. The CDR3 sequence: CASSLKQGRLSEQFF. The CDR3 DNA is TGCGCCAGCAGCTTGAAACAGGGGAGATTGAGTGAGCAGTTCTTC.

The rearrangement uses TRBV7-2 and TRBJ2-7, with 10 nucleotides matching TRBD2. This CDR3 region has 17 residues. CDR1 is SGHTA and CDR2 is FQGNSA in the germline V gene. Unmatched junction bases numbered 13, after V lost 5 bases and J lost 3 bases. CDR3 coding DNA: TGTGCCAGCAGCCTTACTAGCGGGGATAAAGGGTTCTACGAGCAGTACTTC. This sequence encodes CASSLTSGDKGFYEQYF.

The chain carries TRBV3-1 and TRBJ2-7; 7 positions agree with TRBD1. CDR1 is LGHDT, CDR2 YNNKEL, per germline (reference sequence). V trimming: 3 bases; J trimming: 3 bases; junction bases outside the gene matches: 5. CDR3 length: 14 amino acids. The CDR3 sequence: CASSQKTGSYEQYF. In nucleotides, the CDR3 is TGTGCCAGCAGCCAGAAGACAGGGAGCTACGAGCAGTACTTC.

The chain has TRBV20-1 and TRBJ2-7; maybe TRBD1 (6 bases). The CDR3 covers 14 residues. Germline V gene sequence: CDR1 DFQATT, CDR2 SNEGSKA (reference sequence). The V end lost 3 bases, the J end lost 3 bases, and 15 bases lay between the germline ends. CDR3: CSASSPGENYEQYF. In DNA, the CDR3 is TGCAGTGCTAGCTCGCCAGGGGAAAACTACGAGCAGTACTTC.

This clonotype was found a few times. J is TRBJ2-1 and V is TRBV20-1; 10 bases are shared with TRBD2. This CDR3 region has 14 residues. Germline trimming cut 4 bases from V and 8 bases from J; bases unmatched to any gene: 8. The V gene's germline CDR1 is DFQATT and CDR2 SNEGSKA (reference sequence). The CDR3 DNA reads TGCAGTGCTATTAGCGGGAGGAAAGGGTATGAGCAGTTCTTC. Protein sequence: CSAISGRKGYEQFF.

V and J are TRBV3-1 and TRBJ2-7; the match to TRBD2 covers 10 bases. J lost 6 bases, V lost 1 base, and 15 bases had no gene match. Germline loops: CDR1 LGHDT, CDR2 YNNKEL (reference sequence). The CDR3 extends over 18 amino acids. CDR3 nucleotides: TGTGCCAGCAGCCAAGGGTCTGCTAGCGGGAGAAATCCCTTCGAGCAGTACTTC. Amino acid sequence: CASSQGSASGRNPFEQYF.

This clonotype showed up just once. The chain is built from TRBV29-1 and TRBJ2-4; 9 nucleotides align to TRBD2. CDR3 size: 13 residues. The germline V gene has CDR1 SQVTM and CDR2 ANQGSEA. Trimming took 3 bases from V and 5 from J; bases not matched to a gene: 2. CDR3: CSVDVAGENIQYF. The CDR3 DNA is TGCAGCGTTGACGTAGCGGGAGAAAACATTCAGTACTTC.

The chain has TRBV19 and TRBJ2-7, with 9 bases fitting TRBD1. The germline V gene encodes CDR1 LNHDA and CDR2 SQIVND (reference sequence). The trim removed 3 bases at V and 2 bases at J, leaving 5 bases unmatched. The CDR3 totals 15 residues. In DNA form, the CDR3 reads TGTGCCAGTAGTATGGGACAGGGTTCAGCCTACGAGCAGTACTTC. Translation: CASSMGQGSAYEQYF.

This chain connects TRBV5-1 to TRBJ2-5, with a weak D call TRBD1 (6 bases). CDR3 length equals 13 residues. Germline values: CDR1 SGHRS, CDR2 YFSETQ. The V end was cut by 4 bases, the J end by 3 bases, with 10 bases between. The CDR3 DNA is TGCGCCAGCAGCAACGGACAGAAAGAGACCCAGTACTTC. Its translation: CASSNGQKETQYF.

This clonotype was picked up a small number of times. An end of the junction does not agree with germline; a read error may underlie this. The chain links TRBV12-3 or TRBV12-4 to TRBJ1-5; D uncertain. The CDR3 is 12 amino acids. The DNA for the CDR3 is TGTGCCAGCAGTTTCCCCGGCCAGCTCCAGCATTTT. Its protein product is CASSFPGQLQHF.

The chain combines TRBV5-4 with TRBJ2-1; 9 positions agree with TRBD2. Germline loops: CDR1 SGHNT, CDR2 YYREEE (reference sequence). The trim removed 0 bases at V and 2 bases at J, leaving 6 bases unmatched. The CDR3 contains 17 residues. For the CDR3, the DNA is TGTGCCAGCAGCTTGGGTAGCGGGAGAAGTCCCTACAATGAGCAGTTCTTC. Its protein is CASSLGSGRSPYNEQFF.

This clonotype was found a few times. CDR3 sequence (DNA): TGCGCCAGCAGCTCGGGACGGGCCTCCCCCGCGGATACGCAGTATTTT. Protein product: CASSSGRASPADTQYF. The V and J genes are TRBV5-1 and TRBJ2-3; D is perhaps TRBD1 or TRBD2 (5 bases each). This CDR3 is built from 16 residues. CDR1 SGHRS and CDR2 YFSETQ come from the germline V gene. Trimming shortened V by 3 bases and J by 6 bases, and 20 bases separated the two germline ends.